This T cell receptor (beta chain) was observed in a study of blood T cell repertoires in COVID-19. Study information: Sources were T cells, B-cell-depleted T cells, or PBMCs; the material itself was cDNA or gDNA.

The method was immunoSEQ multiplex PCR; TCRdb's version includes in-frame clones alone and lacks a portion of them. The table has around 300,000 clones, roughly 90% seen once. Germline CDR1 reads SGHDT; CDR2 reads YYEEEE. Trimming removed 3 bases from V and 4 bases from J, with 20 bases in between. This CDR3 spans 16 amino acids. The origin of this receptor is a woman in her twenties or thirties with active or convalescent COVID-19. This rearrangement joins TRBV5-6 to TRBJ2-7, with a possible D match to TRBD1 (6 bases). The sequenced material came from peripheral blood. The CDR3 bases are TGTGCCAGCAGCTCCCGGCCAACCCTAACAGGGTACGAGCAGTACTTC. Translated, it gives CASSSRPTLTGYEQYF.